This T cell receptor beta chain derives from a study of blood T cell repertoires in COVID-19. Study summary: Sources were T cells, B-cell-depleted T cells, or PBMCs; the material itself was cDNA or gDNA.

Enrollees, about 18 to 90 years old, lived in about two dozen US areas. Symptom resolution, clearance, or two negative PCRs marked donors in Cohort 3 as recovered. The method was immunoSEQ multiplex PCR; TCRdb's version includes in-frame clones alone and lacks a portion of them. The sample records 250,000 to 400,000 clones, 87% being singletons. This clonotype was obtained from a woman aged 30 to 39 who had recovered from COVID-19. Sequencing input: PBMCs or T cells enriched from blood (not recorded which).

CDR3 nucleotides: TGTGCCAGCAGCTTAGCGGGCTATGAAAAACTGTTTTTT. Amino acid sequence: CASSLAGYEKLFF. The gene calls are TRBV7-9 and TRBJ1-4; D gene unclear. Germline V gives CDR1 SEHNR, CDR2 FQNEAQ (reference sequence). V was cut by 0 bases and J by 6 bases, with 5 bases left in between. CDR3 size: 13 residues.